The 18 T cell receptor beta chains reported below all come from one sample, sequenced in a study of blood T cell repertoires in COVID-19. Profiling relied on immunoSEQ multiplex PCR, and the TCRdb table lists in-frame clones only, not all of them. Of about 190,000 clones in the sample, approximately 90% were seen once. The sample was peripheral blood. Receptors originate from a man aged 40-55 years with active or convalescent COVID-19.

The chain uses TRBV28 and TRBJ1-5; 9 nucleotides match TRBD1. The ends lost 1 base at V and 4 bases at J; junction bases unmatched: 8. The CDR3 loop spans 17 amino acids. Germline assignment: CDR1 MDHEN and CDR2 SYDVKM. In DNA form, the CDR3 reads TGTGCCAGCAGTTTATCCCGGGACAGGGCTGGAAATCAGCCCCAGCATTTT. Its translation is CASSLSRDRAGNQPQHF.

This chain joins TRBV5-4 and TRBJ1-6, with TRBD1 matching over 9 bases. V lost 4 bases, J lost 5 bases, and 7 bases stayed unmatched. The CDR3 extends over 16 amino acids. CDR1 SGHNT and CDR2 YYREEE come from the germline V gene (reference sequence). CDR3 coding DNA: TGTGCCAGCAGCGCCCGAGGACAGGGGAATAATTCACCCCTCCACTTT. Its protein product is CASSARGQGNNSPLHF.

The chain recombines TRBV2 with TRBJ2-7; perhaps TRBD1 as D (5 bases). Germline V gives CDR1 SNHLY, CDR2 FYNNEI. The CDR3 is 13 amino acids. V was clipped by 10 bases and J by 0 bases, with 13 bases between them. CDR3 DNA: TGTGCCACCAGGGATCAGGGCTCCTACGAGCAGTACTTC. It encodes CATRDQGSYEQYF.

This clone is a singleton in its sample. V gene TRBV6-2 or TRBV6-3 combines with J gene TRBJ2-2, with 9 positions matching TRBD2. Losses at the gene ends were 7 bases for V and 5 bases for J; bases not matched to a gene: 8. CDR3 size: 15 residues. The V gene's germline CDR1 is MNHEY and CDR2 SVGEGT. The CDR3 sequence: CASTPGTSLTGELFF. DNA of the CDR3: TGTGCCAGCACCCCCGGGACTAGCCTGACCGGGGAGCTGTTTTTT.

The chain employs TRBV19 and TRBJ2-1, with TRBD2 matching 16 bases. The ends lost 5 bases at V and 9 bases at J; junction bases unmatched: 7. The CDR3 has 16 residues. Per the germline V gene, CDR1 is LNHDA and CDR2 is SQIVND (reference sequence). The CDR3 protein is CASSPSGLAGGGEQFF. CDR3 nucleotides: TGTGCCAGTAGTCCCTCGGGACTAGCGGGGGGGGGTGAGCAGTTCTTC.

This clone was counted once. The CDR3 region is CASSVMRDRYSGANVLTF. CDR3 nucleotides: TGTGCCAGCAGCGTAATGAGGGACAGGTACTCTGGGGCCAACGTCCTGACTTTC. This chain joins TRBV13 and TRBJ2-6; 8 positions agree with TRBD1. CDR3 length: 18 amino acids. Germline V gene lookup returns CDR1 PRHDT and CDR2 FYEKMQ (reference sequence). V lost 5 bases, J lost 0 bases, and 9 bases stayed unmatched.

The rearrangement uses TRBV2 and TRBJ2-3, with D maybe TRBD1 (5 bases). The germline V and J ends were trimmed by 6 bases and 2 bases, with 12 bases remaining between them. This CDR3 spans 14 amino acids. The germline CDR1 and CDR2 sequences are SNHLY and FYNNEI. As DNA, the CDR3 is TGTGCCAGCAGCCATCGACAGTCCACAGATACGCAGTATTTT. Its protein product is CASSHRQSTDTQYF.

Here the CDR3 DNA reads TGTGCCAGCAGCTCCTCGACAGGGGGGATGTACAATGAGCAGTTCTTC. Encoded protein: CASSSSTGGMYNEQFF. This sequence joins TRBV7-3 and TRBJ2-1; 9 bases match TRBD1. This CDR3 is 16 amino acids long. V gave up 4 bases and J gave up 4 bases; unmatched junction bases: 8. Germline V lookup: CDR1 SGHTA, CDR2 FQGTGA.

CDR3 nucleotides: TGTGCCAGCAGCGATGGGACAACTAACTATGGCTACACCTTC. Amino acids: CASSDGTTNYGYTF. The chain is built from TRBV9 and TRBJ1-2, with a weak D call TRBD1 (6 bases). Looked up from germline, CDR1 is SGDLS and CDR2 is YYNGEE. This CDR3 spans 14 amino acids. V was trimmed by 3 bases and J by 0 bases, leaving 9 bases between them.

The rearrangement joins TRBV28 to TRBJ1-4, with D perhaps TRBD1 (5 bases). The V and J ends lost 6 bases and 10 bases respectively, with 15 bases between them. There are 13 residues in the CDR3. Germline assignment: CDR1 MDHEN and CDR2 SYDVKM. CDR3 amino acids: CASRTQGIPKLFF. The CDR3 DNA follows: TGTGCCAGCAGAACTCAGGGAATTCCAAAACTGTTTTTT.

The rearrangement links TRBV27 to TRBJ1-1, with D tentatively TRBD1 (6 bases). Germline lookup yields CDR1 MNHEY and CDR2 SMNVEV (reference sequence). The V end lost 6 bases, the J end lost 5 bases, and 19 bases lay between the germline ends. The CDR3 is 15 amino acids. CDR3 loop: CASRLSQGGLTEAFF. The CDR3 region has the DNA TGTGCCAGCAGACTCTCACAGGGTGGATTGACTGAAGCTTTCTTT.

This clone was found once. The chain recombines TRBV7-9 with TRBJ2-7, with TRBD1 identical over 9 bases. The CDR3 sequence is 15 residues long. V lost 5 bases and J lost 6; bases outside the gene matches: 11. From germline, CDR1 is SEHNR and CDR2 FQNEAQ (reference sequence). This chain's CDR3 is CASSTRQGGRLEQYF. For the CDR3, the DNA is TGTGCCAGCAGCACCAGACAGGGGGGACGGCTCGAGCAGTACTTC.

The chain joins TRBV6-5 to TRBJ2-5; D call uncertain. Trimming took 8 bases from V and 1 from J, leaving 11 bases between them. Germline CDR1 reads MNHEY; CDR2 reads SVGAGI. The CDR3 is made up of 13 amino acids. CDR3 loop: CASSVTGQETQYF. The CDR3 nucleotides read TGTGCCAGCTCTGTAACGGGCCAAGAGACCCAGTACTTC.

The CDR3 loop is CASSQGHTIYF. The DNA for the CDR3 is TGTGCCAGCAGCCAGGGGCACACCATATATTTT. The chain carries TRBV12-3 or TRBV12-4 and TRBJ1-3; D might be TRBD1 (6 bases). The germline V and J ends were trimmed by 6 bases and 8 bases, with 8 bases remaining between them. This CDR3 contains 11 residues.

In its sample, this clone was seen a few times. The rearrangement joins TRBV5-1 to TRBJ2-7; D is ambiguous. V lost 4 bases and J 3 bases, leaving 5 bases between the germline ends. The CDR3 sequence is 11 residues long. Germline CDR1 is SGHRS and CDR2 is YFSETQ. CDR3: CASSANYEQYF. The DNA for the CDR3 is TGCGCCAGCAGCGCTAACTACGAGCAGTACTTC.

This clone was found once. The rearrangement joins TRBV28 to TRBJ2-4; D is perhaps TRBD2 (6 bases). V was cut by 2 bases and J by 1 base, with 6 bases left in between. This CDR3 is built from 14 residues. Germline V gene lookup returns CDR1 MDHEN and CDR2 SYDVKM. CDR3 region: CASSLLAAKNIQYF. In DNA, the CDR3 is TGTGCCAGCAGTTTACTAGCGGCCAAAAACATTCAGTACTTC.

This clone showed up just a few times. V and J are TRBV7-2 and TRBJ2-7, with TRBD2 matching over 7 bases. The length of the CDR3 is 16 residues. V dropped 6 bases and J dropped 1; count of bases not matched to a gene: 12. Germline values: CDR1 SGHTA, CDR2 FQGNSA. CDR3 sequence: CASSPLVSSGSYEQYF. The CDR3 coding sequence is TGTGCCAGCAGTCCCCTCGTCTCTAGCGGTTCCTACGAGCAGTACTTC.

This sequence joins TRBV6-1 and TRBJ2-3, with TRBD1 identical over 10 bases. The CDR3 is made up of 16 amino acids. Unmatched junction bases numbered 8, after V lost 6 bases and J lost 2 bases. Germline V gene sequence: CDR1 MNHNS, CDR2 SASEGT. The DNA for the CDR3 is TGTGCCAGCAGGGAACCGGGACAGGGGATCACAGATACGCAGTATTTT. This encodes CASREPGQGITDTQYF.